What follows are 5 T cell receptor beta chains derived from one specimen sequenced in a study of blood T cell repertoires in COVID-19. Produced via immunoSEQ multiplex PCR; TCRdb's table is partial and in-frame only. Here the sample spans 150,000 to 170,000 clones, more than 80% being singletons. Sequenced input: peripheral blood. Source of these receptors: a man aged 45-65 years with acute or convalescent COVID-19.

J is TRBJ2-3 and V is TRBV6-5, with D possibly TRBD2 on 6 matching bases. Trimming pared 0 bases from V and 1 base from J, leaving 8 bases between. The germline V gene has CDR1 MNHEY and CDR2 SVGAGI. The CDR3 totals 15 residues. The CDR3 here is CASSYSPGGTDTQYF. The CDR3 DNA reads TGTGCCAGCAGTTACTCGCCGGGGGGCACAGATACGCAGTATTTT.

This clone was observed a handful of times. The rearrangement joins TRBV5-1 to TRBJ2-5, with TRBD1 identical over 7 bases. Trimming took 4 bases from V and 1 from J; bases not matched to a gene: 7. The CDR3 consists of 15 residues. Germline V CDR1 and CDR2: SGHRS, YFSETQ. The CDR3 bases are TGCGCCAGCAGCCCGACAGGGAGAGGCCAAGAGACCCAGTACTTC. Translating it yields CASSPTGRGQETQYF.

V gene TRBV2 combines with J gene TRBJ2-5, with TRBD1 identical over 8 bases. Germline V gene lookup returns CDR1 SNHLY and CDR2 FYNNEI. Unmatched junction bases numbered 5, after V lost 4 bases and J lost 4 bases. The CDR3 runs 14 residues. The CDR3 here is CASSVRTGRETQYF. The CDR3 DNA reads TGTGCCAGCAGTGTTAGGACAGGGAGAGAGACCCAGTACTTC.

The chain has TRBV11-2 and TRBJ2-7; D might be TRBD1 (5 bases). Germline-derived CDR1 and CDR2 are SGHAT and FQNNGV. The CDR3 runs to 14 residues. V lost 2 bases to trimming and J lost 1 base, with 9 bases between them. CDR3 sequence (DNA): TGTGCCAGCAGCTTAACTTCAGGGTCCTACGAGCAGTACTTC. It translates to CASSLTSGSYEQYF.

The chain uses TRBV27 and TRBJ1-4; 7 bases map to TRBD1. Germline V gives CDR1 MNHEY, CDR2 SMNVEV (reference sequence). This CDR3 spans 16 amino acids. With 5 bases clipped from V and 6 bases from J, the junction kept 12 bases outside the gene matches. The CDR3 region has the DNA TGTGCCAGCAGTCCGCTGAAGACAGGGACATATGAAAAACTGTTTTTT. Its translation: CASSPLKTGTYEKLFF.